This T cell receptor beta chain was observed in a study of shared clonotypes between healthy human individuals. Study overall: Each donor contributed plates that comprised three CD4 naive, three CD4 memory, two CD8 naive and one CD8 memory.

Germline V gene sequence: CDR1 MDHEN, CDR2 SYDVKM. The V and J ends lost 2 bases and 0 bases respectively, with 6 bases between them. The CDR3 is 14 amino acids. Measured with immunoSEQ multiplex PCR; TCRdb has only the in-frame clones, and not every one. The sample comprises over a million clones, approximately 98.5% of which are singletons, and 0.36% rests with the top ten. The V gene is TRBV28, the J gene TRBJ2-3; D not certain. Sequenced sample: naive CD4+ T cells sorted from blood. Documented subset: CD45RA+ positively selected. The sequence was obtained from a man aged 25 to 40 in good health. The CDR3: CASSLAASTDTQYF. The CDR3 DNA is TGTGCCAGCAGTTTAGCTGCTAGCACAGATACGCAGTATTTT.